This T cell receptor (beta chain) derives from a study of T cell responses to AZD1222 COVID-19 vaccine. The CDR3 is 17 residues long. Per germline, CDR1 SGHTA and CDR2 FQGNSA. V was clipped by 5 bases and J by 0 bases, with 19 bases between them. As concerns this clone: Its antigen is as yet unknown.

Study-wide results and caveats: There were repertoire samples only from the period after the peak T cell response. Only 5 or 6 people who got AZD1222 tested seropositive at baseline.

Data came from immunoSEQ multiplex PCR; TCRdb stores just in-frame clones and leaves some out. This table holds around 150,000 clones, 90% to 95% found once. The sample consisted of peripheral blood, taken 28 days after the second AZD1222 dose. The chain has TRBV7-2 and TRBJ1-2; D gene ambiguous. This TCR derives from an adult who received the AZD1222 COVID-19 vaccine. CDR3 residues: CASSQPGLRPSNYGYTF. CDR3 DNA: TGTGCCAGCAGCCAGCCGGGCCTCCGGCCTTCTAACTATGGCTACACCTTC.